This TCR beta chain is from a study of blood T cell repertoires in COVID-19. J was trimmed by 4 bases and V by 4 bases; bases with no gene match: 2. The germline V gene encodes CDR1 SGHNT and CDR2 YYREEE (reference sequence). This CDR3 has 14 amino acids. The Seattle patients joined while their infection was active and were tracked longitudinally afterward. The repertoire was sequenced with immunoSEQ multiplex PCR; TCRdb's copy has only in-frame clones and lacks some. The repertoire consists of around 370,000 clones, with roughly 90% occurring once and the leading ten covering about 7%. The TCR originated in a woman aged 65 to 85 with COVID-19, enrolled during active disease. Sequenced material: peripheral blood. V and J are TRBV5-4 and TRBJ1-6, with 7 bases that match TRBD1. The CDR3 here is CASSPGQYNSPLHF. For the CDR3, the DNA is TGTGCCAGCAGCCCGGGACAGTATAATTCACCCCTCCACTTT.